The 9 T cell receptor beta chains given below trace back to one sample, sequenced in a study of cytomegalovirus exposure and HLA in healthy donors. Here immunoSEQ multiplex PCR was the method, and the copy in TCRdb shows in-frame clones only, minus some. The sample lists more than 95,000 clones; roughly 90% were seen once. Sample: PBMCs. These receptors were taken from a woman between 18 and 30 years old in good health and CMV-seronegative.

This clone was counted between two and nine times. The J gene is TRBJ1-2, the V gene TRBV7-9; 10 nucleotides line up with TRBD1. Per germline, CDR1 SEHNR and CDR2 FQNEAQ (reference sequence). Germline trimming cut 2 bases from V and 12 bases from J; bases unmatched to any gene: 15. CDR3 length equals 16 residues. CDR3 DNA sequence: TGTGCCAGCAGCTTACCCTCAGGACAGGGGGGAGGCACCAACACCTTC. It codes for CASSLPSGQGGGTNTF.

This clone came up once. The chain links TRBV25-1 to TRBJ2-7; D is perhaps TRBD2 (6 bases). Trimming stripped 3 bases from V and 5 bases from J, with 17 bases between. Germline CDR1 and CDR2: MGHDK and SYGVNS. The CDR3 runs 15 residues. The CDR3 sequence is CASSEGRLGADEQYF. Here the CDR3 DNA reads TGTGCCAGCAGTGAGGGCCGACTAGGGGCGGACGAGCAGTACTTC.

The chain uses TRBV19 and TRBJ1-5; 7 bases are a match to TRBD1. V shed 1 base and J 4 bases; nucleotides not matched to a gene: 13. The CDR3 contains 18 residues. CDR1 is LNHDA and CDR2 is SQIVND in the germline V gene (reference sequence). CDR3 sequence (DNA): TGTGCCAGTAGTATAGGGGAAGGGGTCCAGGGGGGTAATCAGCCCCAGCATTTT. Its translation is CASSIGEGVQGGNQPQHF.

This clone has only a few counts. The chain joins TRBV9 to TRBJ2-5, with 7 bases identical to TRBD2. The CDR3 spans 15 residues. Germline CDR1 reads SGDLS; CDR2 reads YYNGEE. V lost 0 bases and J lost 5; bases outside the gene matches: 7. The CDR3 region is CASSVGWEGTETQYF. CDR3 in DNA: TGTGCCAGCAGCGTAGGTTGGGAGGGGACCGAGACCCAGTACTTC.

This clone was observed once. V usage is TRBV7-6 and J usage is TRBJ2-6, with D unclear. Germline V CDR1 and CDR2: SGHVS, FNYEAQ. This CDR3 is 19 amino acids long. V was clipped by 3 bases and J by 0 bases, with 18 bases between them. The CDR3 loop is CASSLEARGRHSGANVLTF. The DNA for the CDR3 is TGTGCCAGCAGCTTGGAAGCTAGAGGTCGCCACTCTGGGGCCAACGTCCTGACTTTC.

The CDR3 sequence: CASSLNSGYTF. As DNA, the CDR3 is TGCGCCAGCAGCTTAAATAGTGGCTACACCTTC. The chain couples TRBV4-1 to TRBJ1-2; D gene ambiguous. The CDR3 is made up of 11 amino acids. Trimming pared 5 bases from V and 7 bases from J, leaving 8 bases between. Germline V gene sequence: CDR1 MGHRA, CDR2 YSYEKL.

The rearrangement links TRBV5-5 to TRBJ2-1; 10 bases align to TRBD2. This CDR3 region has 15 residues. The V and J ends lost 5 bases and 4 bases, in that order; junction bases with no gene match: 6. Looked up from germline, CDR1 is SGHKS and CDR2 is YYEKEE (reference sequence). CDR3 in amino acids: CASSAASGGYNEQFF. Written as DNA, the CDR3 is TGTGCCAGCAGTGCGGCTAGCGGGGGTTACAATGAGCAGTTCTTC.

The rearrangement joins TRBV7-8 to TRBJ1-2; tentative D call: TRBD1 (6 bases). CDR3 length equals 17 residues. Germline values: CDR1 SGHVS, CDR2 FQNEAQ. V dropped 3 bases and J dropped 0 bases, with 17 bases sitting between them. In DNA, the CDR3 is TGTGCCAGCAGCTTGCAGGGGTGGCGTTCTACTAACTATGGCTACACCTTC. This gives the protein CASSLQGWRSTNYGYTF.

In DNA form, the CDR3 reads TGCGCCAGCTTAGCGGGGGCTCGAACCGGGGAGCTGTTTTTT. Protein sequence: CASLAGARTGELFF. V usage is TRBV10-2 and J usage is TRBJ2-2, with 9 bases that match TRBD2. Per the germline V gene, CDR1 is WSHSY and CDR2 is SAAADI. The ends lost 8 bases at V and 5 bases at J; junction bases unmatched: 6. The CDR3 runs to 14 residues.